This T cell receptor (beta chain) emerged from a study of T cell responses to AZD1222 COVID-19 vaccine. Study-level points and caveats: The reported proportion of spike-specific TCRs targeting unmutated variant regions was nearly half. The study sampled repertoires only after the peak T cell response. Spike-spanning, vaccine-associated CD4 TCRs were dominant at 160-218 and 743-854.

TCRdb's copy holds only in-frame clones and misses some; the assay was immunoSEQ multiplex PCR. In the table there are around 180,000 clones, 88% of which are singletons. Worth noting for this clone: Antigen specificity is unknown.

V lost 6 bases to trimming and J lost 5 bases; unmatched junction nucleotides: 10. From germline, CDR1 is SGHRS and CDR2 YFSETQ. There are 14 residues in the CDR3. The TCR was taken from an adult in good health. The rearrangement uses TRBV5-1 and TRBJ2-5; 7 bases match TRBD2. The sequencing used peripheral blood, collected on day 0 of AZD1222 vaccination. CDR3 protein: CASTPSGLRETQYF. The CDR3 coding sequence is TGCGCCAGCACCCCTAGCGGCCTCCGGGAGACCCAGTACTTC.